This T cell receptor beta chain comes out of a study of blood T cell repertoires in COVID-19. V was trimmed by 8 bases and J by 1 base, leaving 5 bases between them. The CDR3 contains 11 residues. Germline V gene data show CDR1 as SNHLY and CDR2 as FYNNEI. Authors' analysis steps: From reference gene primer amplification, estimates of nucleated cell counts were derived. The table came from immunoSEQ multiplex PCR; TCRdb's copy has only in-frame clones and leaves some out. The D gene and trimming were derived from the DNA, and the V and J assignments and clone size from that table. This table holds some 190,000 clones, 80% found once.

The sequence was collected from a man aged 55 to 70 with acute or convalescent COVID-19. The material sequenced was peripheral blood. The chain combines TRBV2 with TRBJ2-5; D is unclear. CDR3 sequence reads: CASDSQETQYF. For the CDR3, the DNA is TGTGCCAGCGACTCCCAAGAGACCCAGTACTTC.